Following are 28 T cell receptor beta chains from one sample sequenced in a study of post-analysis software for immune sequencing data. Regarding the study as a whole: TRBV5-6, TRBV5-1 and TRBV20-1 were among 4 or 5 TRBV segments more frequent in patients than controls.

Carried by the TCR beta cDNA libraries were unique molecular identifiers. A single record per CDR3 protein comes from TCRdb applying MiXCR to the PCR reads. The sample comprises 450,000 to 700,000 distinct CDR3 sequences, about 40% of which are singletons, and more than 1.5% rests with the top ten. No antigens are known for them. The sample consisted of blood. These receptors all stem from a girl aged 5 to 17 with multiple sclerosis.

The chain has TRBV20-1 and TRBJ2-5, with TRBD1 matching over 10 bases. Unmatched junction bases numbered 1, after V lost 3 bases and J lost 3 bases. The CDR3 is 13 residues long. Germline CDR1 and CDR2: DFQATT and SNEGSKA (reference sequence). The CDR3 protein is CSARDRGEETQYF. CDR3 nucleotide sequence: TGCAGTGCTAGGGACAGGGGGGAAGAGACCCAGTACTTC.

There are a few counts of this clonotype. J is TRBJ2-7 and V is TRBV5-6; the match to TRBD1 covers 12 bases. The CDR3 loop spans 18 amino acids. Germline values: CDR1 SGHDT, CDR2 YYEEEE. The V segment lost 2 bases and the J segment 4 bases; nucleotides outside the gene matches: 13. The CDR3 DNA is TGTGCCAGCAGCTTAGGGCCCCGCGGGACAGGGGGCAGTTACGAGCAGTACTTC. This encodes CASSLGPRGTGGSYEQYF.

The rearrangement joins TRBV7-9 to TRBJ1-4; 9 positions match TRBD1. Germline trimming cut 4 bases from V and 7 bases from J; bases unmatched to any gene: 10. Germline V gene sequence: CDR1 SEHNR, CDR2 FQNEAQ (reference sequence). This CDR3 has 16 amino acids. CDR3 region: CASSSKWTGETEKLFF. CDR3 nucleotide sequence: TGTGCCAGCAGCTCTAAATGGACAGGGGAGACTGAAAAACTGTTTTTT.

The chain is built from TRBV7-9 and TRBJ1-2; TRBD1 agrees at 7 bases. V was clipped by 4 bases and J by 4 bases; unmatched bases: 15. The germline V gene has CDR1 SEHNR and CDR2 FQNEAQ (reference sequence). CDR3 length equals 17 residues. DNA of the CDR3: TGTGCCAGCAGCTCAGGACGCGCCGGGACAGAGTTCTATGGCTACACCTTC. Translated, it gives CASSSGRAGTEFYGYTF.

This rearrangement joins TRBV5-1 to TRBJ2-1; D is uncertain. The V gene's germline CDR1 is SGHRS and CDR2 YFSETQ. The CDR3 is 16 amino acids. V was cut by 1 base and J by 5 bases, with 16 bases left in between. For the CDR3, the DNA is TGCGCCAGCAGCTTGTTCGAGCGAAGGATGGACAATGAGCAGTTCTTC. Translating it yields CASSLFERRMDNEQFF. Full variable domain (outside the CDR3, taken from reference TRBV5-1 and TRBJ2-1): KAGVTQTPRYLIKTRGQQVTLSCSPISGHRSVSWYQQTPGQGLQFLFEYFSETQRNKGNFPGRFSGRQFSNSRSEMNVSTLELGDSALYLCASSLFERRMDNEQFFGPGTRLTVL.

This sequence joins TRBV29-1 and TRBJ1-1; 10 bases fit TRBD1. The J segment lost 6 bases and the V segment lost 6 bases, leaving 10 bases of the junction unmatched. CDR1 is SQVTM and CDR2 is ANQGSEA in the germline V gene. The CDR3 loop spans 14 amino acids. In DNA, the CDR3 is TGCAGCGTGATGACCGGGACAGGGGTTTCTGAAGCTTTCTTT. Encoded protein: CSVMTGTGVSEAFF.

The genes are TRBV6-5 and TRBJ2-7, with D perhaps matching TRBD1 or TRBD2 (6 bases each). V lost 4 bases to trimming and J lost 4 bases, with 11 bases between them. The CDR3 is 13 residues long. CDR1 is MNHEY and CDR2 is SVGAGI in the germline V gene. CDR3 DNA: TGTGCCAGCAGTTCTGGGGGGCAGTACGAGCAGTACTTC. Translation gives CASSSGGQYEQYF.

This chain connects TRBV20-1 to TRBJ1-2; tentative D call: TRBD1 (6 bases). CDR3 size: 17 residues. Germline assignment: CDR1 DFQATT and CDR2 SNEGSKA (reference sequence). Trimming removed 6 bases from V and 1 base from J, with 24 bases in between. The chain's CDR3 is CSADGGAAPRNNYGYTF. For the CDR3, the DNA is TGCAGTGCCGACGGGGGGGCAGCACCAAGGAATAACTATGGCTACACCTTC.

There are a few counts of this clonotype. This chain joins TRBV5-5 and TRBJ2-2, with a tentative D call TRBD1 (5 bases). Germline V gives CDR1 SGHKS, CDR2 YYEKEE (reference sequence). Trimming removed 3 bases from V and 7 bases from J, with 16 bases in between. The CDR3 runs 15 residues. CDR3 amino acids: CASSSADSRGGELFF. CDR3 nucleotides: TGTGCCAGCAGCTCAGCAGACAGCAGAGGCGGGGAGCTGTTTTTT.

J is TRBJ2-2 and V is TRBV7-3; TRBD1 might be the D (6 bases). V shed 1 base and J shed 6 bases, with 18 bases lying between them. CDR3 length: 17 residues. Germline V CDR1 and CDR2: SGHTA, FQGTGA. In nucleotides, the CDR3 is TGTGCCAGCAGCTTAAGGGGGCCGGGATTCACCCCCGGGGAGCTGTTTTTT. Protein sequence: CASSLRGPGFTPGELFF.

This clonotype occurred a few times. The J gene is TRBJ1-5, the V gene TRBV12-3 or TRBV12-4; D is undetermined. This CDR3 contains 13 residues. Trimming removed 6 bases from V and 1 base from J, with 7 bases in between. The CDR3 here is CASSPPSNQPQHF. CDR3 DNA: TGTGCCAGCAGCCCTCCGAGCAATCAGCCCCAGCATTTT.

The rearrangement joins TRBV12-3 or TRBV12-4 to TRBJ2-5, with 7 bases that match TRBD1. The CDR3 sequence is 13 residues long. V was pared by 6 bases and J by 11 bases, with 12 bases of the junction left unmatched. The CDR3 DNA sequence: TGTGCCAGCAGGAGGACAGGTATGAATGAGCAGTACTTC. Its translation: CASRRTGMNEQYF.

This rearrangement joins TRBV6-5 to TRBJ1-2; 8 bases fit TRBD1. The germline gives CDR1 MNHEY, CDR2 SVGAGI. The CDR3 is made up of 16 amino acids. The J segment lost 4 bases and the V segment lost 4 bases, leaving 11 bases of the junction unmatched. The CDR3 loop reads CASSCSKDREFYGYTF. For the CDR3, the DNA is TGTGCCAGCAGTTGCTCGAAGGACAGGGAGTTCTATGGCTACACCTTC.

The V call is TRBV12-3 or TRBV12-4, the J call TRBJ1-1, with 7 bases aligning to TRBD1. Losses at the gene ends were 5 bases for V and 2 bases for J; bases not matched to a gene: 2. This CDR3 has 13 amino acids. The DNA for the CDR3 is TGTGCCAGCAGTAACAGGGGAAACACTGAAGCTTTCTTT. It yields the protein CASSNRGNTEAFF.

This clonotype appeared many times. V usage is TRBV10-3 and J usage is TRBJ2-3; 11 bases line up with TRBD2. The germline V gene encodes CDR1 ENHRY and CDR2 SYGVKD. Losses at the gene ends were 3 bases for V and 3 bases for J; bases not matched to a gene: 5. The CDR3 sequence is 16 residues long. The CDR3, as DNA: TGTGCCATCAGTGACTCGGGGACTAGCGGTACAGATACGCAGTATTTT. Translation: CAISDSGTSGTDTQYF.

This clonotype was found a few times. The rearrangement links TRBV29-1 to TRBJ1-1, with TRBD1 matching 8 bases. CDR3 length: 13 amino acids. With V trimmed by 6 bases and J by 0 bases, 3 bases remained unmatched. CDR1 is SQVTM, CDR2 ANQGSEA, per germline. The DNA of the CDR3 is TGCAGCGTGGACAGGGCCCTGAACACTGAAGCTTTCTTT. Protein sequence: CSVDRALNTEAFF.

The chain is built from TRBV30 and TRBJ2-7; D not certain. Germline V gives CDR1 GTSNPN, CDR2 SVGIG (reference sequence). The V end lost 1 base, the J end lost 3 bases, and 10 bases lay between the germline ends. This CDR3 has 13 amino acids. The CDR3 region is CAWSASSHYEQYF. For the CDR3, the DNA is TGTGCCTGGAGTGCTTCGTCCCACTACGAGCAGTACTTC.

The V call is TRBV20-1, the J call TRBJ2-7, with D perhaps being TRBD1 or TRBD2 (5 bases each). Germline CDR1 is DFQATT and CDR2 is SNEGSKA (reference sequence). This CDR3 has 14 amino acids. V lost 3 bases, J lost 6 bases, and 18 bases lay in between. CDR3 in amino acids: CSASRGLGAGEQYF. The DNA of the CDR3 is TGCAGTGCTAGTAGAGGTCTCGGGGCGGGCGAGCAGTACTTC.

This clonotype was recorded once. The chain is built from TRBV24-1 and TRBJ2-3; 8 bases agree with TRBD2. Germline V lookup: CDR1 KGHDR, CDR2 SFDVKD. The CDR3 is 17 amino acids. V lost 5 bases to trimming and J lost 3 bases; unmatched junction nucleotides: 12. CDR3 sequence (DNA): TGTGCCACCAGTGCCTCTGGGCGGGGGGTGTCGACAGATACGCAGTATTTT. It specifies CATSASGRGVSTDTQYF.

The V and J genes are TRBV27 and TRBJ1-2, with 8 nucleotides matching TRBD1. The CDR3 is made up of 13 amino acids. Germline CDR1 and CDR2: MNHEY and SMNVEV (reference sequence). The J segment lost 4 bases and the V segment lost 5 bases, leaving 3 bases of the junction unmatched. In nucleotides, the CDR3 is TGTGCCAGCAGTACCGGGACAGGCTATGGCTACACCTTC. This gives the protein CASSTGTGYGYTF.

J is TRBJ2-7 and V is TRBV6-6, with 9 bases identical to TRBD1. Germline CDR1 and CDR2: MNHNY and SVGAGI (reference sequence). V shed 2 bases, J shed 5 bases, and the junction held 10 bases outside the gene matches. The CDR3 covers 16 residues. The chain's CDR3 is CASSYPRGTGMDEQYF. Written as DNA, the CDR3 is TGTGCCAGCAGTTACCCGCGGGGGACAGGGATGGACGAGCAGTACTTC.

The CDR3 sequence: CASSNTAEGDEQYF. CDR3 sequence (DNA): TGTGCCAGCAGTAACACCGCGGAAGGGGACGAGCAGTACTTC. The chain is built from TRBV6-6 and TRBJ2-7; weak D call: TRBD1 (5 bases). V dropped 5 bases and J dropped 5 bases, with 16 bases sitting between them. This CDR3 has 14 amino acids. Germline CDR1 and CDR2: MNHNY and SVGAGI (reference sequence).

The V and J genes are TRBV11-2 and TRBJ2-1; 7 bases are shared with TRBD2. The junction had 9 bases not matched to a gene; V was cut back by 1 base and J by 9 bases. CDR1 is SGHAT, CDR2 FQNNGV, per germline. This CDR3 spans 15 amino acids. CDR3 DNA sequence: TGTGCCAGCAGCTTAGGGGACTACCTGCTAAGTGAGCAGTTCTTC. Encoded protein: CASSLGDYLLSEQFF. Using reference TRBV11-2 and TRBJ2-1 for the parts outside the CDR3, the full variable domain is EAGVAQSPRYKIIEKRQSVAFWCNPISGHATLYWYQQILGQGPKLLIQFQNNGVVDDSQLPKDRFSAERLKGVDSTLKIQPAKLEDSAVYLCASSLGDYLLSEQFFGPGTRLTVL.

The genes are TRBV7-6 and TRBJ2-7; 11 bases fit TRBD2. With V trimmed by 4 bases and J by 7 bases, 18 bases remained unmatched. The V gene's germline CDR1 is SGHVS and CDR2 FNYEAQ. The CDR3 is 18 amino acids. CDR3 amino acids: CASSSGMLAGGMYNEQYF. The CDR3 nucleotides read TGTGCCAGCAGCTCAGGGATGTTAGCGGGAGGGATGTACAATGAGCAGTACTTC.

This clonotype has only a few counts. The V call is TRBV10-3, the J call TRBJ1-5, with D possibly matching TRBD1 (5 bases). The length of the CDR3 is 12 residues. Deletions cut 10 bases from V and 5 bases from J, with 12 bases between. Germline V gene sequence: CDR1 ENHRY, CDR2 SYGVKD. CDR3 DNA sequence: TGTGCCACCGGGACCCCCGATCAGCCCCAGCATTTT. Its protein is CATGTPDQPQHF.

This clonotype appeared a few times. This rearrangement joins TRBV10-3 to TRBJ1-1; perhaps TRBD1 as D (5 bases). Germline assignment: CDR1 ENHRY and CDR2 SYGVKD. The CDR3 totals 14 residues. V lost 0 bases, J lost 5 bases, and 10 bases lay in between. This CDR3 is CAISESRGHTEAFF. CDR3 coding DNA: TGTGCCATCAGTGAGTCGAGGGGTCATACTGAAGCTTTCTTT.

The chain links TRBV2 to TRBJ2-7; 8 nucleotides align to TRBD1. Trimming at V came to 0 bases and at J to 2 bases, leaving 6 bases not matched to a gene. Per germline, CDR1 SNHLY and CDR2 FYNNEI. The length of the CDR3 is 16 residues. This CDR3 reads CASSEALDRATYEQYF. CDR3 sequence (DNA): TGTGCCAGCAGTGAAGCGCTGGACAGGGCCACCTACGAGCAGTACTTC.

The V gene is TRBV20-1, the J gene TRBJ2-3, with D possibly matching TRBD1 (5 bases). The CDR3 is 13 amino acids. Germline CDR1 is DFQATT and CDR2 is SNEGSKA (reference sequence). V gave up 4 bases and J gave up 0 bases, with 8 bases separating them. The CDR3 sequence: CSAKGPSTDTQYF. The DNA of the CDR3 is TGCAGTGCTAAGGGGCCCAGCACAGATACGCAGTATTTT.